This T cell receptor beta chain is drawn from a study of Graves' ophthalmopathy and Graves' hyperthyroidism. In the study overall: Peripheral blood was gathered at first diagnosis, ahead of any treatment whatsoever.

Ophthalmopathy cases showed moderate-to-severe activity, scoring CAS ≥3 and NOSPECS ≥4, with duration under 3 months. What supplied the PBMCs was more than 7.5 ml of fresh peripheral blood. The study's findings and limits: Ophthalmopathy could be told apart from stable hyperthyroidism by a 13-signature model (under 90% sensitivity, approximately 81% specificity).

Beta-chain TCR CDR3 regions were amplified from RNA transcripts. HTBI primers were used in a first-round RT-PCR, which preceded a second-round multiplex PCR. TCRdb itself ran the multiplex PCR reads through MiXCR, one entry per CDR3 protein. Here the sample spans about 340,000 distinct CDR3 sequences, 17% being singletons. This clonotype was seen many times. Its antigen is still unknown. The TCR originated in an adult man with Graves' ophthalmopathy. Sequenced input: peripheral blood.

In DNA form, the CDR3 reads TGTGCCAGCACCGATACAGACCATGGCTACACCTTC. Amino acid sequence: CASTDTDHGYTF. The chain joins TRBV6-5 to TRBJ1-2; D not certain. The CDR3 totals 12 residues. CDR1 MNHEY and CDR2 SVGAGI come from the germline V gene. The V end lost 7 bases, the J end lost 6 bases, and 12 bases lay between the germline ends.